This TCR beta chain emerged from a study of T cell responses to AZD1222 COVID-19 vaccine. Study information: Pooling was applied to second doses at about 4 or about 12 weeks.

Sequencing used immunoSEQ multiplex PCR; TCRdb keeps in-frame clones, though not all of them. Of approximately 100,000 clones listed, approximately 88% are singletons. CDR3 length: 15 residues. Trimming cost V 0 bases and J 0 bases, with 6 bases left between them. Germline V gene data show CDR1 as MNHEY and CDR2 as SVGAGI. This clonotype was sampled from an adult in good health. Here the sequenced sample was peripheral blood, taken on day 0 of AZD1222 vaccination. The V call is TRBV6-5, the J call TRBJ2-1; no firm D call. The CDR3, as DNA: TGTGCCAGCAGTTACTCGATAAGCTCCTACAATGAGCAGTTCTTC. It encodes CASSYSISSYNEQFF.